Below, 28 T cell receptor beta chains from the same sample are listed, as sequenced in a study of T cell changes during pregnancy in multiple sclerosis. The repertoire was sequenced with immunoSEQ multiplex PCR; TCRdb's copy has only in-frame clones and lacks some. The table has tens of thousands of clones, over 80% seen once; the top ten hold 8.5% to 10%. The source was CD8+ T cells from peripheral blood mononuclear cells, collected in the first trimester of pregnancy. The receptors here all came from a female donor with multiple sclerosis, enrolled in a pregnancy study.

V gene TRBV28 combines with J gene TRBJ1-5; no firm D call. The CDR3 covers 13 residues. V was shortened by 6 bases and J by 0 bases, with 6 bases between the two germline ends. CDR1 is MDHEN, CDR2 SYDVKM, per germline. Here the CDR3 DNA reads TGTGCCAGCAGACTCCTTAGCAATCAGCCCCAGCATTTT. It translates to CASRLLSNQPQHF.

This clone turned up a few times. This chain connects TRBV7-9 to TRBJ1-2; D is undetermined. Germline loops: CDR1 SEHNR, CDR2 FQNEAQ (reference sequence). The CDR3 consists of 12 residues. Trimming stripped 0 bases from V and 8 bases from J, with 7 bases between. The CDR3 coding sequence is TGTGCCAGCAGCTTAGCGGCTGGCGGCTACACCTTC. It encodes CASSLAAGGYTF.

J is TRBJ2-2 and V is TRBV4-3; possible D gene TRBD1, 6 bases. The ends were cut back, 0 bases at V and 5 bases at J, with 16 bases in the middle. The germline V gene has CDR1 LGHNA and CDR2 YSLEER. CDR3 size: 17 residues. For the CDR3, the DNA is TGCGCCAGCAGCCAAGATAGCCCAGGGGCCGGGACCGGGGAGCTGTTTTTT. It yields the protein CASSQDSPGAGTGELFF.

The chain links TRBV6-5 to TRBJ1-1; TRBD1 is a possible D gene (6 bases). The V end lost 0 bases, the J end lost 0 bases, and 11 bases lay between the germline ends. This CDR3 has 16 residues. The V gene's germline CDR1 is MNHEY and CDR2 SVGAGI. This CDR3 reads CASSYSIQGLNTEAFF. CDR3 sequence (DNA): TGTGCCAGCAGTTACTCTATACAGGGTTTGAACACTGAAGCTTTCTTT.

This clone showed up just once. V usage is TRBV27 and J usage is TRBJ2-3; no clear D. Looked up from germline, CDR1 is MNHEY and CDR2 is SMNVEV (reference sequence). This CDR3 spans 13 amino acids. V shed 0 bases and J shed 6 bases, with 7 bases lying between them. The CDR3 bases are TGTGCCAGCAGTTTATCGCGAGTGGATACGCAGTATTTT. Protein sequence: CASSLSRVDTQYF.

This chain connects TRBV27 to TRBJ2-7; D is uncertain. CDR1 MNHEY and CDR2 SMNVEV come from the germline V gene (reference sequence). Trimming cost V 6 bases and J 1 base, with 4 bases left between them. The CDR3 has 11 residues. CDR3 sequence: CASRTSYEQYF. CDR3 DNA: TGTGCCAGCAGGACATCCTACGAGCAGTACTTC.

Only one count was recorded for this clone. V gene TRBV11-3 combines with J gene TRBJ2-6; a weak D match, TRBD2 (6 bases). The CDR3 is made up of 15 amino acids. The germline V gene encodes CDR1 SGHNT and CDR2 YENEEA. V was clipped by 4 bases and J by 5 bases, with 12 bases between them. The CDR3 here is CASSSGGGWANVLTF. In nucleotides, the CDR3 is TGTGCCAGCAGCTCCGGGGGTGGGTGGGCCAACGTCCTGACTTTC.

The rearrangement links TRBV29-1 to TRBJ1-1, with D perhaps TRBD1 (5 bases). Looked up from germline, CDR1 is SQVTM and CDR2 is ANQGSEA. Trimming took 5 bases from V and 1 from J, leaving 14 bases between them. The CDR3 is 14 residues long. CDR3 sequence reads: CSVTFGQGNTEAFF. The CDR3 bases are TGCAGCGTTACCTTCGGGCAGGGGAACACTGAAGCTTTCTTT.

This clone is deemed medium-sized. The gene calls are TRBV6-4 and TRBJ1-5; D gene ambiguous. This CDR3 contains 13 residues. V lost 6 bases and J lost 5, with 11 bases in between. The germline CDR1 and CDR2 sequences are MRHNA and SNTAGT. CDR3 bases: TGTGCCAGCAGCGCGGACTCAGATCAGCCCCAGCATTTT. It codes for CASSADSDQPQHF.

In its sample, this clone was seen once. The chain couples TRBV7-9 to TRBJ2-7, with D uncertain. CDR3 length: 13 residues. Germline V gene lookup returns CDR1 SEHNR and CDR2 FQNEAQ (reference sequence). V was pared by 6 bases and J by 3 bases, with 12 bases between. CDR3 sequence: CASSPTGYYEQYF. The CDR3 nucleotides are TGTGCCAGCAGTCCAACCGGTTACTACGAGCAGTACTTC. Full variable domain (remainder filled in from reference TRBV7-9 and TRBJ2-7): DTGVSQNPRHKITKRGQNVTFRCDPISEHNRLYWYRQTLGQGPEFLTYFQNEAQLEKSRLLSDRFSAERPKGSFSTLEIQRTEQGDSAMYLCASSPTGYYEQYFGPGTRLTVT.

The chain links TRBV7-9 to TRBJ2-2, with TRBD1 identical over 9 bases. The CDR3 contains 19 residues. Trimming removed 4 bases from V and 6 bases from J; junction bases left unmatched: 18. Germline lookup yields CDR1 SEHNR and CDR2 FQNEAQ (reference sequence). The CDR3 nucleotides are TGTGCCAGCAGCTCACCCCCCATTCCTGGGACAGGGTCCCCCGGGGAGCTGTTTTTT. Translation gives CASSSPPIPGTGSPGELFF.

The chain has TRBV28 and TRBJ1-6, with 7 positions matching TRBD1. Germline CDR1 is MDHEN and CDR2 is SYDVKM. The CDR3 totals 14 residues. With 6 bases clipped from V and 7 bases from J, the junction kept 6 bases outside the gene matches. In nucleotides, the CDR3 is TGTGCCAGCAGGGATACAGGGGTCAATTCACCCCTCCACTTT. This encodes CASRDTGVNSPLHF.

CDR3 loop: CASSFQSSTDTQYF. The CDR3 DNA reads as TGTGCCAGCAGCTTCCAGTCTAGCACAGATACGCAGTATTTT. The chain employs TRBV7-8 and TRBJ2-3; no clear D. The ends were cut back, 3 bases at V and 0 bases at J, with 7 bases in the middle. This CDR3 spans 14 amino acids. The germline CDR1 and CDR2 sequences are SGHVS and FQNEAQ. Variable domain in full (rest from reference TRBV7-8 and TRBJ2-3): GAGVSQSPRYKVAKRGQDVALRCDPISGHVSLFWYQQALGQGPEFLTYFQNEAQLDKSGLPSDRFFAERPEGSVSTLKIQRTQQEDSAVYLCASSFQSSTDTQYFGPGTRLTVL.

The rearrangement joins TRBV7-7 to TRBJ2-1; no reliable D call. V was cut by 5 bases and J by 4 bases, with 12 bases left in between. The CDR3 spans 14 residues. Germline V gene lookup returns CDR1 SSHAT and CDR2 FNYEAQ (reference sequence). The CDR3 here is CASSPHRQYNEQFF. The DNA of the CDR3 is TGTGCCAGCAGCCCCCATAGACAATACAATGAGCAGTTCTTC.

The V gene is TRBV4-3, the J gene TRBJ2-7, with 11 positions matching TRBD1. The CDR3 is 15 amino acids. After removal of 0 bases from V and 5 bases from J, the junction contained 3 bases not matched to a gene. Germline values: CDR1 LGHNA, CDR2 YSLEER. The CDR3 sequence: CASSQERTGGNEQYF. The CDR3 DNA is TGCGCCAGCAGCCAAGAGAGGACAGGGGGCAACGAGCAGTACTTC.

This chain joins TRBV5-6 and TRBJ2-1; 8 nucleotides align to TRBD2. This CDR3 has 18 amino acids. CDR1 is SGHDT, CDR2 YYEEEE, per germline. J gave up 8 bases and V 5 bases, and 21 bases lay outside the gene matches. CDR3 in amino acids: CASSSAPAVSGRWHEQFF. DNA of the CDR3: TGTGCCAGCAGTTCCGCCCCGGCGGTCAGCGGGAGATGGCATGAGCAGTTCTTC.

V and J are TRBV2 and TRBJ1-5, with TRBD1 as a possible D gene (6 bases). This CDR3 region has 15 residues. V was trimmed by 5 bases and J by 1 base, leaving 12 bases between them. The V gene's germline CDR1 is SNHLY and CDR2 FYNNEI. CDR3 sequence (DNA): TGTGCCAGCAGTCCCGGGACATTAAGCAATCAGCCCCAGCATTTT. It specifies CASSPGTLSNQPQHF.

This clone was observed a few times. The gene calls are TRBV4-1 and TRBJ2-5; perhaps TRBD1 as D (6 bases). CDR1 is MGHRA, CDR2 YSYEKL, per germline. This CDR3 is built from 15 residues. Trimming pared 4 bases from V and 4 bases from J, leaving 16 bases between. The CDR3 loop reads CASSLLEGDGETQYF. CDR3 sequence (DNA): TGCGCCAGCAGCCTCCTCGAGGGGGACGGAGAGACCCAGTACTTC.

CDR3 bases: TGTGCCAGTAACGTACTAGCGGGGGGAGGACCCGGGGAGCTGTTTTTT. It encodes CASNVLAGGGPGELFF. The chain has TRBV19 and TRBJ2-2, with 12 bases identical to TRBD2. V dropped 7 bases and J dropped 6; count of bases not matched to a gene: 9. In germline, CDR1 is LNHDA, CDR2 SQIVND (reference sequence). The CDR3 is 16 residues long. Combining the CDR3 with reference TRBV19 and TRBJ2-2 gives the whole variable domain DGGITQSPKYLFRKEGQNVTLSCEQNLNHDAMYWYRQDPGQGLRLIYYSQIVNDFQKGDIAEGYSVSREKKESFPLTVTSAQKNPTAFYLCASNVLAGGGPGELFFGEGSRLTVL.

The rearrangement uses TRBV7-9 and TRBJ2-3; 12 positions match TRBD2. In germline, CDR1 is SEHNR, CDR2 FQNEAQ (reference sequence). The CDR3 totals 17 residues. V lost 5 bases and J lost 4; bases outside the gene matches: 10. This CDR3 reads CASSPPRLAGASDTQYF. In nucleotides, the CDR3 is TGTGCCAGCAGCCCCCCTAGACTAGCGGGGGCCTCAGATACGCAGTATTTT.

The genes are TRBV2 and TRBJ1-1, with D unresolved. The germline CDR1 and CDR2 sequences are SNHLY and FYNNEI. V was pared by 7 bases and J by 8 bases, with 8 bases between. The CDR3 sequence is 10 residues long. The CDR3 bases are TGTGCCAGCATATTGAGGGAAGCTTTCTTT. Translation: CASILREAFF.

This clone was picked up a small number of times. The chain combines TRBV7-9 with TRBJ2-2, with 9 bases fitting TRBD2. Germline lookup yields CDR1 SEHNR and CDR2 FQNEAQ (reference sequence). The CDR3 length is 15 residues. Losses at the gene ends were 5 bases for V and 1 base for J; bases not matched to a gene: 2. The CDR3 spells CASSQTSGNTGELFF. CDR3 DNA: TGTGCCAGCAGCCAGACTAGCGGGAACACCGGGGAGCTGTTTTTT.

This chain links TRBV11-3 with TRBJ2-2; 10 bases match TRBD2. CDR3 length equals 16 residues. Germline V gene lookup returns CDR1 SGHNT and CDR2 YENEEA. J gave up 1 base and V 5 bases, and 4 bases lay outside the gene matches. CDR3 region: CASSPRTSGNTGELFF. For the CDR3, the DNA is TGTGCCAGCAGCCCCCGGACTAGCGGGAACACCGGGGAGCTGTTTTTT.

The chain couples TRBV27 to TRBJ2-7; 10 bases match TRBD2. Germline-derived CDR1 and CDR2 are MNHEY and SMNVEV (reference sequence). V shed 6 bases and J 3 bases; nucleotides not matched to a gene: 20. This CDR3 comprises 19 residues. The CDR3 region has the DNA TGTGCCAGCAGCTTCTCCGGGTTATCTAGCGGGAGATTGATCTACGAGCAGTACTTC. Translating gives CASSFSGLSSGRLIYEQYF.

The V and J genes are TRBV4-3 and TRBJ2-5; 10 nucleotides align to TRBD2. This CDR3 contains 17 residues. CDR1 is LGHNA and CDR2 is YSLEER in the germline V gene. Unmatched junction bases numbered 11, after V lost 4 bases and J lost 3 bases. The CDR3 is CASSPFLSGGREETQYF. The CDR3 bases are TGCGCCAGCAGCCCATTCCTTAGCGGGGGGCGTGAAGAGACCCAGTACTTC.

This clone occurred once. The genes are TRBV30 and TRBJ2-1, with 8 bases fitting TRBD2. The CDR3 contains 12 residues. The J segment lost 8 bases and the V segment lost 5 bases, leaving 5 bases of the junction unmatched. Looked up from germline, CDR1 is GTSNPN and CDR2 is SVGIG (reference sequence). CDR3 protein: CAWREGGDEQFF. Written as DNA, the CDR3 is TGTGCCTGGCGGGAGGGAGGGGATGAGCAGTTCTTC.

The J gene is TRBJ2-3, the V gene TRBV27; TRBD2 agrees at 8 bases. The CDR3 has 15 residues. Trimming at V came to 2 bases and at J to 6 bases, leaving 7 bases not matched to a gene. In germline, CDR1 is MNHEY, CDR2 SMNVEV (reference sequence). The CDR3 region has the DNA TGTGCCAGCAGTTTACTAGCGGGCCCCGGTGATACGCAGTATTTT. It codes for CASSLLAGPGDTQYF.

This clone has just one count. The chain employs TRBV9 and TRBJ1-2; 8 nucleotides align to TRBD1. The length of the CDR3 is 15 residues. Unmatched junction bases numbered 8, after V lost 3 bases and J lost 4 bases. CDR1 and CDR2 from the germline V gene are SGDLS and YYNGEE. The CDR3 region is CASSALDRATYGYTF. The CDR3, as DNA: TGTGCCAGCAGCGCCTTGGACAGGGCAACCTATGGCTACACCTTC.